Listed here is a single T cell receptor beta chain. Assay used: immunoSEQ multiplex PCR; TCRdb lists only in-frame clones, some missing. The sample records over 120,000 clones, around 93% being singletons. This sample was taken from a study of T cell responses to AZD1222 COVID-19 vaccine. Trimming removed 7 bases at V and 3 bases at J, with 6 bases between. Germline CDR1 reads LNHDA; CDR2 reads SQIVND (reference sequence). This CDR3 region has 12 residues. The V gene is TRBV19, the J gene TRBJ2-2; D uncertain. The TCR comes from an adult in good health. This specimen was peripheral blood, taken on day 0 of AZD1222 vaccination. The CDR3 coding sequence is TGTGCCAGTACCGAGGACACCGGGGAGCTGTTTTTT. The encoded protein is CASTEDTGELFF. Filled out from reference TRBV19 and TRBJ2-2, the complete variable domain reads DGGITQSPKYLFRKEGQNVTLSCEQNLNHDAMYWYRQDPGQGLRLIYYSQIVNDFQKGDIAEGYSVSREKKESFPLTVTSAQKNPTAFYLCASTEDTGELFFGEGSRLTVL.